Given below is one TCR beta chain in context. This table comes from immunoSEQ multiplex PCR, and its TCRdb copy is limited to in-frame clones, with some not included. Among around 310,000 clones listed, about 90% were seen once. Trimming cost V 0 bases and J 4 bases, with 10 bases left between them. This CDR3 has 16 amino acids. Germline CDR1 reads LGHNA; CDR2 reads YSLEER. Donors were grouped by their self-reported clinical history. These data are taken from a study of blood T cell repertoires in COVID-19. The clonotype originates from a woman in her 30s who had recovered from COVID-19. The V gene is TRBV4-3, the J gene TRBJ1-6; D not resolved. Sequencing was carried out using PBMCs or T cells enriched from blood (not recorded which). The CDR3 region has the DNA TGCGCCAGCAGCCAAGATACGGCCGGGTATAATTCACCCCTCCACTTT. It encodes CASSQDTAGYNSPLHF.